The next 25 T cell receptor beta chains were all read from a single sample in a study of T cells after yellow fever vaccination. In TCRdb, the 5' RACE reads were re-called with MiXCR into one record per CDR3 protein. The sample includes hundreds of thousands of distinct CDR3 sequences, 9% to 15% of them seen just once. The material was PBMCs, obtained on the day of the yellow fever booster vaccination. The receptors shown here come from a man between 25 and 39 years old who received the YFV17D yellow fever vaccine.

The chain is built from TRBV12-3 or TRBV12-4 and TRBJ2-1; 11 bases map to TRBD1. V lost 7 bases to trimming and J lost 8 bases; unmatched junction nucleotides: 7. This CDR3 has 14 residues. In DNA form, the CDR3 reads TGTGCCAGCACCGGGGGACAGGGGGGTCATGAGCAGTTCTTC. Protein product: CASTGGQGGHEQFF.

The rearrangement uses TRBV29-1 and TRBJ1-5, with 7 bases lining up with TRBD1. V was clipped by 7 bases and J by 2 bases; unmatched bases: 11. Germline values: CDR1 SQVTM, CDR2 ANQGSEA. The CDR3 length is 15 residues. The CDR3 bases are TGCAGCGCAACTCTACAGGGGTTGGGCAATCAGCCCCAGCATTTT. It codes for CSATLQGLGNQPQHF. The full variable domain, with the rest looked up from reference TRBV29-1 and TRBJ1-5, is SAVISQKPSRDICQRGTSLTIQCQVDSQVTMMFWYRQQPGQSLTLIATANQGSEATYESGFVIDKFPISRPNLTFSTLTVSNMSPEDSSIYLCSATLQGLGNQPQHFGDGTRLSIL.

The chain links TRBV19 to TRBJ1-2, with D possibly TRBD1 on 6 matching bases. Germline values: CDR1 LNHDA, CDR2 SQIVND (reference sequence). The CDR3 runs 15 residues. V lost 10 bases and J 5 bases, leaving 23 bases between the germline ends. This chain's CDR3 is CATVENRAHSYGYTF. CDR3 nucleotide sequence: TGTGCCACCGTCGAAAACAGGGCGCACTCGTATGGCTACACCTTC.

For the CDR3, the DNA is TGCAGTGCCCGGGACACCAACTACGAGCAGTACTTC. It translates to CSARDTNYEQYF. The chain couples TRBV20-1 to TRBJ2-7; D might be TRBD1 (6 bases). The CDR3 is made up of 12 amino acids. V lost 6 bases, J lost 3 bases, and 12 bases lay in between. Germline CDR1 is DFQATT and CDR2 is SNEGSKA (reference sequence).

The CDR3 here is CASSLAGQNNSPLHF. CDR3 nucleotides: TGTGCCAGCAGTTTGGCCGGACAGAATAATTCACCCCTCCACTTT. The V and J genes are TRBV12-3 or TRBV12-4 and TRBJ1-6, with D perhaps TRBD1 (6 bases). The CDR3 covers 15 residues. Trimming cost V 3 bases and J 5 bases, with 11 bases left between them.

V is TRBV15 and J is TRBJ2-7; no clear D. The CDR3 runs to 12 residues. Germline lookup yields CDR1 LNHNV and CDR2 YYDKDF (reference sequence). Deletions cut 9 bases from V and 6 bases from J, with 15 bases between. CDR3 sequence (DNA): TGTGCCACTGTGGATAGTCGGAGCGAGCAGTACTTC. The encoded protein is CATVDSRSEQYF.

This clonotype was picked up a small number of times. This chain uses TRBV29-1 with TRBJ2-1, with D perhaps TRBD1 (5 bases). Trimming shortened V by 8 bases and J by 0 bases, and 11 bases separated the two germline ends. Germline loops: CDR1 SQVTM, CDR2 ANQGSEA. The length of the CDR3 is 13 residues. CDR3 sequence: CSQGTASYNEQFF. In DNA, the CDR3 is TGCAGCCAGGGAACGGCCTCCTACAATGAGCAGTTCTTC.

The chain combines TRBV4-3 with TRBJ2-1, with D maybe TRBD1 (6 bases). V lost 3 bases and J lost 4, with 10 bases in between. The germline V gene has CDR1 LGHNA and CDR2 YSLEER. This CDR3 region has 14 residues. The DNA for the CDR3 is TGCGCCAGCAGCCAGGCTGGACAGTACAATGAGCAGTTCTTC. Translated, it gives CASSQAGQYNEQFF.

A remark on this clonotype: One end of the junction does not line up with germline, which may come from a read error. The V call is TRBV14, the J call TRBJ2-7, with a weak D call TRBD2 (6 bases). Germline CDR1 and CDR2: SGHDN and FVKESK. The CDR3 contains 15 residues. The CDR3 region has the DNA TGTACCAGCAGCCCCCCTGGGGGACTTCTTTACGAGCAGTACTTC. It specifies CTSSPPGGLLYEQYF.

This clonotype has more than one count but fewer than ten. The V gene is TRBV12-3 or TRBV12-4, the J gene TRBJ2-5; the D gene is possibly TRBD1 (6 bases). CDR3 length equals 13 residues. V was cut by 6 bases and J by 5 bases, with 13 bases left in between. The CDR3 sequence is CASSRQRGETQYF. CDR3 sequence (DNA): TGTGCCAGCAGCAGACAGAGGGGGGAGACCCAGTACTTC.

This clonotype was seen more than once but under ten times. V gene TRBV27 combines with J gene TRBJ2-2; possibly TRBD1 or TRBD2 for D (5 bases each). Germline CDR1 is MNHEY and CDR2 is SMNVEV (reference sequence). This CDR3 is 13 amino acids long. Trimming removed 5 bases at V and 4 bases at J, with 8 bases between. CDR3 loop: CASSMGVTGELFF. DNA of the CDR3: TGTGCCAGCAGTATGGGGGTCACCGGGGAGCTGTTTTTT.

The chain is built from TRBV15 and TRBJ2-5; D gene unclear. The V end was cut by 3 bases, the J end by 3 bases, with 5 bases between. CDR3 length: 12 amino acids. The germline gives CDR1 LNHNV, CDR2 YYDKDF (reference sequence). The CDR3 region has the DNA TGTGCCACCAGCAGGGCTGAAGAGACCCAGTACTTC. The encoded protein is CATSRAEETQYF.

This clonotype was picked up a small number of times. V and J are TRBV20-1 and TRBJ1-4; weak D call: TRBD1 (6 bases). The CDR3 covers 13 residues. CDR1 DFQATT and CDR2 SNEGSKA come from the germline V gene (reference sequence). The V end lost 5 bases, the J end lost 6 bases, and 13 bases lay between the germline ends. CDR3 protein: CSAVPGQYEKLFF. The CDR3 DNA reads as TGCAGTGCTGTACCGGGACAATATGAAAAACTGTTTTTT.

Here the CDR3 DNA reads TGCAGTGCTAGGGAGTCTTCCGGAACCTCCTACGAGCAGTACTTC. Translated: CSARESSGTSYEQYF. V usage is TRBV20-1 and J usage is TRBJ2-7; D gene ambiguous. Germline V CDR1 and CDR2: DFQATT, SNEGSKA (reference sequence). The CDR3 extends over 15 amino acids. Trimming left V 3 bases short and J 0 bases short, with 15 bases between.

The rearrangement uses TRBV7-2 and TRBJ2-7; TRBD2 matches at 12 bases. Trimming cost V 1 base and J 0 bases; bases outside gene matches: 4. There are 17 residues in the CDR3. Germline assignment: CDR1 SGHTA and CDR2 FQGNSA. Here the CDR3 reads CASSLGGLAGNSYEQYF. The CDR3 nucleotides read TGTGCCAGCAGCTTAGGAGGACTAGCGGGAAACTCCTACGAGCAGTACTTC.

This clonotype was found a few times. V usage is TRBV10-3 and J usage is TRBJ2-5; tentative D call: TRBD2 (6 bases). This CDR3 comprises 16 residues. Trimming removed 3 bases at V and 5 bases at J, with 19 bases between. Germline V gene lookup returns CDR1 ENHRY and CDR2 SYGVKD. CDR3 bases: TGTGCCATCAGTGATTCCGGTGGGGGGACGATCGAGACCCAGTACTTC. It translates to CAISDSGGGTIETQYF.

This clonotype was seen more than once but under ten times. The DNA for the CDR3 is TGTGCCAGCAGTCCCCCCAGGAGCGGCACCTACAATGAGCAGTTCTTC. Protein product: CASSPPRSGTYNEQFF. The chain has TRBV12-3 or TRBV12-4 and TRBJ2-1; possible D gene TRBD2, 5 bases. V was cut by 5 bases and J by 2 bases, with 16 bases left in between. CDR3 size: 16 residues.

The rearrangement uses TRBV5-8 and TRBJ2-2, with 7 bases fitting TRBD1. The CDR3 is made up of 15 amino acids. Trimming took 10 bases from V and 1 from J; bases not matched to a gene: 10. Per the germline V gene, CDR1 is SGHTS and CDR2 is YDEGEE. CDR3 sequence: CAGRDSILNTGELFF. Here the CDR3 DNA reads TGTGCCGGTCGGGACAGCATCTTGAACACCGGGGAGCTGTTTTTT.

This clonotype was counted between two and nine times. This chain joins TRBV10-3 and TRBJ1-6; a possible D gene is TRBD1 (6 bases). Germline V lookup: CDR1 ENHRY, CDR2 SYGVKD. The V end was cut by 6 bases, the J end by 6 bases, with 9 bases between. This CDR3 is 13 amino acids long. The CDR3 nucleotides read TGTGCCATCAGGACAGGCTCTAATTCACCCCTCCACTTT. Translating gives CAIRTGSNSPLHF.

CDR3 nucleotides: TGTGCCAGTAGTGCGACAGGGAGTCAGACAGATACGCAGTATTTT. Translated, it gives CASSATGSQTDTQYF. The genes are TRBV19 and TRBJ2-3; TRBD1 matches at 7 bases. V dropped 5 bases and J dropped 3; count of bases not matched to a gene: 8. The CDR3 contains 15 residues. Germline-derived CDR1 and CDR2 are LNHDA and SQIVND (reference sequence).

This clonotype has a count of ten or more. The chain has TRBV11-2 and TRBJ2-7, with 10 bases identical to TRBD1. Trimming removed 6 bases from V and 0 bases from J; junction bases left unmatched: 14. This CDR3 comprises 18 residues. CDR1 SGHAT and CDR2 FQNNGV come from the germline V gene. The CDR3 bases are TGTGCCAGCAGATTTCCCGCCGGGACAGGGGCATCCTCCTACGAGCAGTACTTC. Its translation is CASRFPAGTGASSYEQYF.

The sample holds a few counts of this clonotype. The CDR3 region has the DNA TGCGCCAGCAGCTTGGCCGGGACAGGGGTAGGTCAGCCCCAGCATTTT. Translating it yields CASSLAGTGVGQPQHF. The chain recombines TRBV5-1 with TRBJ1-5, with 10 bases identical to TRBD1. CDR3 length equals 16 residues. Germline CDR1 SGHRS, CDR2 YFSETQ. J was trimmed by 6 bases and V by 0 bases; bases with no gene match: 6.

The chain recombines TRBV15 with TRBJ2-3; 7 bases are a match to TRBD2. Trimming removed 3 bases from V and 3 bases from J; junction bases left unmatched: 9. The CDR3 length is 16 residues. CDR1 LNHNV and CDR2 YYDKDF come from the germline V gene (reference sequence). The CDR3 DNA reads as TGTGCCACCAGCAGCGGTCTGGGACTACAAACAGATACGCAGTATTTT. Encoded protein: CATSSGLGLQTDTQYF.

V and J are TRBV28 and TRBJ1-4; the D gene is possibly TRBD1 (6 bases). CDR1 and CDR2 (germline): MDHEN, SYDVKM. Trimming took off 6 bases at V and 7 bases at J, with 12 bases between the two ends. This CDR3 has 13 amino acids. The CDR3 coding sequence is TGTGCCAGCAGGTCGCAGGGGCGTGAAAAACTGTTTTTT. Protein product: CASRSQGREKLFF.

This chain connects TRBV5-1 to TRBJ2-1; 9 positions match TRBD2. CDR1 and CDR2 (germline): SGHRS, YFSETQ. This CDR3 spans 15 amino acids. V lost 0 bases and J lost 7; bases outside the gene matches: 5. The CDR3 region has the DNA TGCGCCAGCAGCTTGGCCGGCGGGAGGGGAAATGAGCAGTTCTTC. Its protein product is CASSLAGGRGNEQFF.